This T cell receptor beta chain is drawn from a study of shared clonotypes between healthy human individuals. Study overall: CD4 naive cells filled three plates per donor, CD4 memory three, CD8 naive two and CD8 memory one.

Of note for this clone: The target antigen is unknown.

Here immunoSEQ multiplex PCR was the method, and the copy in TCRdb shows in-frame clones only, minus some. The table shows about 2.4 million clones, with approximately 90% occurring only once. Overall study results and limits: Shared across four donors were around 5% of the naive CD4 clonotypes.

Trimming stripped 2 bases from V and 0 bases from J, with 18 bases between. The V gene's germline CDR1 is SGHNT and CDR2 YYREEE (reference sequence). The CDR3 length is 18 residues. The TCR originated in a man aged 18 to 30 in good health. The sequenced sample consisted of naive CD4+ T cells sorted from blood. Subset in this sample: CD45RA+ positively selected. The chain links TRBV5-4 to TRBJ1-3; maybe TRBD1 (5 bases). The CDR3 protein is CASSFQGGLHISGNTIYF. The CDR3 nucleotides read TGTGCCAGCAGCTTCCAGGGTGGCCTCCATATCTCTGGAAACACCATATATTTT.